These T cell receptor beta chains were read from a single sample in a study of cytomegalovirus exposure and HLA in healthy donors. Sequencing was performed with immunoSEQ multiplex PCR; in TCRdb, only in-frame clones are kept and a portion is missing. This table holds some 86,000 clones, 93% found once. Material: PBMCs. The receptor set was obtained from a woman aged 30 to 39 in good health and CMV-seronegative. Each CDR3 is given with its conserved first and last residue. A D gene is named only where the DNA matches it firmly. Clone sizes are given selectively: once, few, many, or a class where the clone is expanded.

j_gene	abundance	d_gene	v_gene	CDR3nt	CDR3aa
TRBJ2-2	NA	NA	TRBV5-1	TGCGCCAGCAGCTTGCAGGGGCCGGTAACCGGGGAGCTGTTTTTT	CASSLQGPVTGELFF
TRBJ2-2	NA	NA	TRBV19	TGTGCCAGTAGTGTGACAGGTTACACCGGGGAGCTGTTTTTT	CASSVTGYTGELFF
TRBJ2-1	NA	TRBD1	TRBV27	TGTGCCAGCAGTTTTATAGGGACAGGGTCGGACAATGAGCAGTTCTTC	CASSFIGTGSDNEQFF
TRBJ2-7	once	TRBD1	TRBV10-3	TGTGCCACGAGGGACAGGGTGTACGAGCAGTACTTC	CATRDRVYEQYF
TRBJ2-1	NA	NA	TRBV18	TGTGCCAGCTCACCGCGGACGGGGTGGTTGAATGAGCAGTTCTTC	CASSPRTGWLNEQFF
TRBJ2-3	NA	NA	TRBV20-1	TGCAGTGCTAATGTTGAGGATACGCAGTATTTT	CSANVEDTQYF
TRBJ2-7	once	TRBD2	TRBV4-3	TGCGCCAGCAGCCAAGATCGAGGGGAGGGGAGGGAGCAGTACTTC	CASSQDRGEGREQYF
TRBJ1-3	NA	NA	TRBV7-9	TGTGCCAGCAGCTTAGCCCGCTCTGGAAACACCATATATTTT	CASSLARSGNTIYF
TRBJ1-2	few	NA	TRBV5-1	TGCGCCAGCAGCCCGGGGAGAGGGAAAGGCTACACCTTC	CASSPGRGKGYTF
TRBJ2-7	NA	NA	TRBV10-3	TGTGCCATCAGTGAGGGACTATCCTCAACCTTTGGGAACGAGCAGTACTTC	CAISEGLSSTFGNEQYF
TRBJ2-7	NA	TRBD1	TRBV6-5	TGTGCCAGCAGTCCTACAGGGGACGAGCAGTACTTC	CASSPTGDEQYF
TRBJ1-1	few	NA	TRBV28	TGTGCCAGCAGTTTAAGGTTAGGGCAGGGAGCTTTCTTT	CASSLRLGQGAFF
TRBJ2-7	NA	TRBD2	TRBV18	TGTGCCAGCTCCCCCGCCGCCGGCGAGACTAGCGGGGGCGGGGCTTACGAGCAGTACTTC	CASSPAAGETSGGGAYEQYF
TRBJ2-7	NA	TRBD2	TRBV5-1	TGCGCCAGCAGCCCGACTAGCGGGAACTCCTACGAGCAGTACTTC	CASSPTSGNSYEQYF
TRBJ2-6	NA	NA	TRBV30	TGTGCCTGGAGTGTAGGGACTGCTAAACGGGCCAACGTCCTGACTTTC	CAWSVGTAKRANVLTF
TRBJ1-5	NA	NA	TRBV4-1	TGCGCCAGCAGCCAAGATGGAGGCGGTGGCAATCAGCCCCAGCATTTT	CASSQDGGGGNQPQHF
TRBJ2-7	NA	TRBD2	TRBV4-2	TGTGCCAGCAGCCCTCTCGGCGGGGCTAGCGGGAACTACGAGCAGTACTTC	CASSPLGGASGNYEQYF
TRBJ1-5	once	NA	TRBV28	TGTGCCAGTCTCTGGGGAGCTGGGGGCTATCAGCCCCAGCATTTT	CASLWGAGGYQPQHF
TRBJ2-1	NA	TRBD2	TRBV7-9	TGTGCCAGCAGCGGGACTAGCTCCTACAATGAGCAGTTCTTC	CASSGTSSYNEQFF
TRBJ2-2	NA	NA	TRBV28	TGTGCCAGCAGTTTCAACACCGTCGGGGCCGGGGAGCTGTTTTTT	CASSFNTVGAGELFF
TRBJ1-1	NA	NA	TRBV18	TGTGCCAGCTCACCTCTACCCCATGGGAACACTGAAGCTTTCTTT	CASSPLPHGNTEAFF
TRBJ1-5	once	NA	TRBV4-2	TGTGCCAGCAGCCAAGTAAGTTCGGAGGGCAATCAGCCCCAGCATTTT	CASSQVSSEGNQPQHF
TRBJ2-1	NA	TRBD2	TRBV6-1	TGTGCCAGCAGTGAACCCGGGGTAGCGGGAGTAGGGTGGAATGAGCAGTTCTTC	CASSEPGVAGVGWNEQFF
TRBJ2-7	NA	NA	TRBV7-2	TGTGCCAGCAGCTTAGAAGGGGGGGGTGCCCACGAGCAGTACTTC	CASSLEGGGAHEQYF
TRBJ1-5	NA	NA	TRBV6-5	TGTGCCAGCAGCCTTGACAGAAGTAGCAATCAGCCCCAGCATTTT	CASSLDRSSNQPQHF
TRBJ2-1	NA	NA	TRBV5-1	TGCGCCAGCGGTGGCGGCCCTACGAGCGATGAGCAGTTCTTC	CASGGGPTSDEQFF
TRBJ2-6	NA	TRBD2	TRBV9	TGTGCCAGCAGCGTAGATCCCCTAGCGGGCTCTGGGGCCAACGTCCTGACTTTC	CASSVDPLAGSGANVLTF
TRBJ1-3	NA	NA	TRBV4-3	TGCGCCAGCAGCCAAGATCCGTACTCTGGAAACACCATATATTTT	CASSQDPYSGNTIYF
TRBJ1-1	NA	TRBD1	TRBV2	TGTGCCAGCATACATCGGACAGGGGGTTTTACTGAAGCTTTCTTT	CASIHRTGGFTEAFF
TRBJ2-5	NA	TRBD2	TRBV19	TGTGCCAGCCGACTAGCGGGGGCCCAAGAGACCCAGTACTTC	CASRLAGAQETQYF
TRBJ1-1	once	NA	TRBV5-6	TGTGCCAGCAGCTTGCAGGGGTTCACTGAAGCTTTCTTT	CASSLQGFTEAFF
TRBJ2-2	NA	TRBD2	TRBV5-1	TGCGCCAGCAGCTTGGGGTCTCTAGCGGGGACCGGGGAGCTGTTTTTT	CASSLGSLAGTGELFF
TRBJ1-2	NA	NA	TRBV27	TGTGCCAGCAGTTTCACAGGAGCCACTATTGGCTACACCTTC	CASSFTGATIGYTF
TRBJ2-7	NA	NA	TRBV11-2	TGTGCCAGCAGCTTAGATTTTGCGCTCTACTTC	CASSLDFALYF
TRBJ1-5	NA	TRBD1	TRBV4-1	TGCGCCAGCAGCCCGACCGAGGGACAGGTAAATCAGCCCCAGCATTTT	CASSPTEGQVNQPQHF
TRBJ2-5	NA	NA	TRBV2	TGTGCCAGCAATCGGGGGACGGTAGAGACCCAGTACTTC	CASNRGTVETQYF
TRBJ2-1	NA	NA	TRBV5-1	TGCGCCAGCAGCTTGTTCCTTAATGAGCAGTTCTTC	CASSLFLNEQFF
TRBJ2-1	NA	TRBD2	TRBV18	TGTGCCAGCTCACCATCGGGGACTAGCGGGTGGAATGAGCAGTTCTTC	CASSPSGTSGWNEQFF
TRBJ1-2	NA	NA	TRBV5-1	TGCGCCAGCAGCTTGGAGGGCGGGGGGGCCAGCGGCTACACCTTC	CASSLEGGGASGYTF
TRBJ1-2	NA	NA	TRBV29-1	TGCAGCGTCCCGCGGGGGGAATCCTCCGGCTACACCTTC	CSVPRGESSGYTF
TRBJ2-7	NA	TRBD2	TRBV4-1	TGCGCCAGCAGCCAAGACCCACCCAGTCCTAGCGGCTCCTACGAGCAGTACTTC	CASSQDPPSPSGSYEQYF
TRBJ1-3	NA	TRBD1	TRBV5-4	TGTGCCAGCAGCACGGGACAGGGGGAAAACACCATATATTTT	CASSTGQGENTIYF
TRBJ1-2	NA	NA	TRBV25-1	TGTGCCAGCAGTGGCCCACGGCATGTAGGACAGAACTATGGCTACACCTTC	CASSGPRHVGQNYGYTF
TRBJ1-2	NA	NA	TRBV5-6	TGTGCCAGCAGCTTGGCCGTGTTTGTCCCGGGAGGCTACACCTTC	CASSLAVFVPGGYTF
TRBJ1-2	NA	NA	TRBV2	TGTGCCAGCAGCCCCGGGAGCGGGTTCGGCTACACCTTC	CASSPGSGFGYTF
TRBJ2-3	NA	NA	TRBV12-2	TGTGCAAGTCGCTTACTACAGGGGCCCCCTCACACAGATACGCAGTATTTT	CASRLLQGPPHTDTQYF
TRBJ1-2	NA	TRBD1	TRBV19	TGTGCCAGTAGTTCCACAGGGGCTGTCTACGGCTACACCTTC	CASSSTGAVYGYTF
TRBJ1-5	NA	NA	TRBV2	TGTGCCAGCAGGGGGGGATACAATCAGCCCCAGCATTTT	CASRGGYNQPQHF
TRBJ2-1	once	NA	TRBV10-3	TGTGCCATCAGTGAAGTTTTTCAGGGGCATGAGCAGTTCTTC	CAISEVFQGHEQFF
TRBJ1-4	NA	TRBD1	TRBV30	TGTGCCTGGAGTGATTTGACAGGGGGAGGGGAAAAACTGTTTTTT	CAWSDLTGGGEKLFF
TRBJ2-7	NA	NA	TRBV18	TGTGCCAGCTCACCAGGGGACACCTCCTACGAGCAGTACTTC	CASSPGDTSYEQYF
TRBJ2-7	NA	NA	TRBV5-1	TGCGCCAGCAGCTTCGGGGGGACAGGCTCGGCAGGGCAGTACTTC	CASSFGGTGSAGQYF
TRBJ1-2	NA	NA	TRBV10-3	TGTGCCATATCCCAATACAGGGATGGCTACACCTTC	CAISQYRDGYTF
TRBJ1-4	NA	NA	TRBV6-1	TGTGCCAGCAGTTCCGGGGGTCTTGGTGAAAAACTGTTTTTT	CASSSGGLGEKLFF
TRBJ2-4	NA	NA	TRBV4-1	TGCGCCAGCAGCCACCTTGGAGGGGGCGAGAGGGAAGCCAAAAACATTCAGTACTTC	CASSHLGGGEREAKNIQYF
TRBJ2-1	NA	TRBD2	TRBV15	TGTGCCACCAGCAAAGATAGCGGGAGTATTGGAAATGAGCAGTTCTTC	CATSKDSGSIGNEQFF
TRBJ2-7	NA	NA	TRBV5-4	TGTGCCAGCAGCTTGGAGTCAGCCTACGAGCAGTACTTC	CASSLESAYEQYF
TRBJ2-7	once	TRBD1	TRBV5-1	TGCGCCAGCAGCTTGCATTGGGGGACAGGGGACTACGAGCAGTACTTC	CASSLHWGTGDYEQYF
TRBJ1-2	NA	NA	TRBV19	TGTGCCAGTAGTATGTGGCAGGGGATGGGAGGCTACACCTTC	CASSMWQGMGGYTF